One sample yielded the 18 T cell receptor beta chains listed below, sequenced in a study of beta chain features in type 1 diabetes. TCRB transcripts that were expressed got sequenced, as all of the isolated RNA had been reverse transcribed. The data were produced by immunoSEQ multiplex PCR, yet TCRdb's version contains in-frame clones alone and is incomplete. The table shows 310,000 or so clones, with 11% occurring only once. Sequencing used naive CD4+ T cells from blood. The receptors stem from a woman aged 25 to 45 in good health.

This clone was seen only a few times. The V gene is TRBV4-2, the J gene TRBJ2-1, with D possibly TRBD2 on 5 matching bases. CDR1 and CDR2 (germline): LGHNA, YNFKEQ. This CDR3 is 17 amino acids long. V was trimmed by 1 base and J by 5 bases, leaving 18 bases between them. The CDR3 DNA reads TGTGCCAGCAGCCAAGTCCCCGGGGTAGAGGTCCACAATGAGCAGTTCTTC. Protein product: CASSQVPGVEVHNEQFF.

This chain connects TRBV7-2 to TRBJ2-7; D gene uncertain. Trimming stripped 3 bases from V and 4 bases from J, with 13 bases between. The CDR3 is made up of 14 amino acids. In germline, CDR1 is SGHTA, CDR2 FQGNSA. CDR3 loop: CASSFYTDTYEQYF. Written as DNA, the CDR3 is TGTGCCAGCAGCTTCTATACAGATACTTACGAGCAGTACTTC.

This rearrangement joins TRBV7-3 to TRBJ2-1; TRBD2 aligns across 13 bases. Germline trimming cut 6 bases from V and 1 base from J; bases unmatched to any gene: 3. The CDR3 runs to 16 residues. The germline V gene encodes CDR1 SGHTA and CDR2 FQGTGA. CDR3 bases: TGTGCCAGCAGTCGGACTAGCGGGGGTTCCTACAATGAGCAGTTCTTC. This sequence encodes CASSRTSGGSYNEQFF.

This clone has just a few counts. The chain uses TRBV7-2 and TRBJ2-5, with D possibly being TRBD2 (6 bases). Germline CDR1 reads SGHTA; CDR2 reads FQGNSA. This CDR3 is 14 amino acids long. Trimming took off 5 bases at V and 3 bases at J, with 13 bases between the two ends. This CDR3 reads CASSQARTKETQYF. CDR3 nucleotide sequence: TGTGCCAGCAGCCAGGCCCGGACTAAAGAGACCCAGTACTTC.

This clone has just a few counts. The chain links TRBV2 to TRBJ1-5; TRBD1 agrees at 8 bases. The CDR3 is made up of 14 amino acids. Germline V gene lookup returns CDR1 SNHLY and CDR2 FYNNEI. Trimming took 7 bases from V and 12 from J; bases not matched to a gene: 14. The chain's CDR3 is CASNLQGDPPNQHF. CDR3 nucleotide sequence: TGTGCCAGCAATCTACAGGGGGACCCTCCGAACCAGCATTTT.

The V and J genes are TRBV7-3 and TRBJ2-5, with D maybe TRBD2 (5 bases). The V gene's germline CDR1 is SGHTA and CDR2 FQGTGA. The germline V and J ends were trimmed by 5 bases and 1 base, with 11 bases remaining between them. There are 14 residues in the CDR3. CDR3 loop: CASSPLGGQETQYF. CDR3 in DNA: TGTGCCAGCAGCCCTCTCGGAGGCCAAGAGACCCAGTACTTC.

The rearrangement joins TRBV10-2 to TRBJ2-7; 10 bases are a match to TRBD2. With V trimmed by 4 bases and J by 3 bases, 9 bases remained unmatched. The CDR3 has 16 residues. CDR1 is WSHSY, CDR2 SAAADI, per germline. CDR3 residues: CASSASSGSYNYEQYF. The CDR3 coding sequence is TGCGCCAGCAGTGCGTCTAGCGGGAGCTATAACTACGAGCAGTACTTC.

This clone was found a few times. Other DNA variants within this sample encode the same CDR3. This sequence joins TRBV18 and TRBJ2-7, with D perhaps TRBD1 (6 bases). The CDR3 runs to 14 residues. CDR1 is KGHSH, CDR2 LQKENI, per germline. Trimming took 2 bases from V and 0 from J, leaving 8 bases between them. CDR3: CASSPLDSSYEQYF. CDR3 coding DNA: TGTGCCAGCTCACCATTGGACAGCTCCTACGAGCAGTACTTC.

This clone was picked up a small number of times. The V and J genes are TRBV7-9 and TRBJ2-3, with D possibly being TRBD1 (6 bases). The germline V gene has CDR1 SEHNR and CDR2 FQNEAQ (reference sequence). Trimming left V 3 bases short and J 6 bases short, with 19 bases between. The CDR3 spans 16 residues. CDR3 sequence reads: CASSFLAVLGADTQYF. CDR3 bases: TGTGCCAGCAGCTTTTTGGCGGTCCTGGGGGCTGATACGCAGTATTTT.

The rearrangement joins TRBV7-3 to TRBJ2-1; 8 nucleotides line up with TRBD2. This CDR3 spans 16 amino acids. Germline lookup yields CDR1 SGHTA and CDR2 FQGTGA. V gave up 0 bases and J gave up 3 bases; unmatched junction bases: 4. CDR3 DNA: TGTGCCAGCAGCTTAACAGCTAGCGGGTACTACAATGAGCAGTTCTTC. Translation gives CASSLTASGYYNEQFF.

On this clone itself: In the same sample, other DNA sequences code for this CDR3. The V gene is TRBV28, the J gene TRBJ1-5; 11 bases are shared with TRBD1. The length of the CDR3 is 14 residues. Germline-derived CDR1 and CDR2 are MDHEN and SYDVKM. Trimming took 6 bases from V and 6 from J; bases not matched to a gene: 4. CDR3 in amino acids: CASRPGQGGQPQHF. The CDR3 nucleotides read TGTGCCAGCAGACCGGGACAGGGGGGTCAGCCCCAGCATTTT.

The table lists this clone with a few counts. The chain couples TRBV7-8 to TRBJ2-5, with D possibly matching TRBD1 (5 bases). CDR1 and CDR2 from the germline V gene are SGHVS and FQNEAQ. The V end lost 1 base, the J end lost 7 bases, and 13 bases lay between the germline ends. The CDR3 extends over 14 amino acids. In nucleotides, the CDR3 is TGTGCCAGCAGCTTAGACAGGCCCACCGGGACCCAGTACTTC. This sequence encodes CASSLDRPTGTQYF.

A note on this clone: The same CDR3 is also encoded by other DNA sequences in this sample. The gene calls are TRBV18 and TRBJ2-5; 7 nucleotides align to TRBD1. The V gene end was trimmed by 3 bases and the J gene end by 4 bases; junction bases not matched to a gene: 2. CDR1 and CDR2 (germline): KGHSH, LQKENI. The CDR3 runs 13 residues. CDR3 coding DNA: TGTGCCAGCTCACCGACAGGGCGAGAGACCCAGTACTTC. Protein: CASSPTGRETQYF.

In this sample, this clone turned up a few times. The chain is built from TRBV30 and TRBJ1-1, with 8 nucleotides matching TRBD1. This CDR3 has 14 amino acids. CDR1 is GTSNPN and CDR2 is SVGIG in the germline V gene (reference sequence). The V and J ends lost 3 bases and 4 bases, in that order; junction bases with no gene match: 7. CDR3 sequence reads: CAWRADRVATEAFF. CDR3 DNA: TGTGCCTGGAGGGCGGACAGGGTGGCCACTGAAGCTTTCTTT.

This clone was observed a few times. CDR3 sequence (DNA): TGTGCCAGCAGTTCACAGGCATACAATGAGCAGTTCTTC. Amino acid sequence: CASSSQAYNEQFF. The chain links TRBV6-5 to TRBJ2-1, with D perhaps TRBD1 (5 bases). Germline CDR1 is MNHEY and CDR2 is SVGAGI. V shed 4 bases and J shed 4 bases, with 8 bases lying between them. The CDR3 is 13 residues long.

The V and J genes are TRBV28 and TRBJ1-1, with 10 positions matching TRBD1. This CDR3 is 14 amino acids long. Germline CDR1 reads MDHEN; CDR2 reads SYDVKM. J gave up 4 bases and V 8 bases, and 7 bases lay outside the gene matches. This CDR3 reads CASADRGRTTEAFF. Here the CDR3 DNA reads TGTGCCAGCGCCGACAGGGGGCGCACCACTGAAGCTTTCTTT.

The chain couples TRBV9 to TRBJ2-3; D is perhaps TRBD2 (5 bases). Germline CDR1 and CDR2: SGDLS and YYNGEE. The CDR3 length is 15 residues. The ends were cut back, 0 bases at V and 1 base at J, with 9 bases in the middle. The CDR3 bases are TGTGCCAGCAGCGTAGAAGCGGAAGGCACAGATACGCAGTATTTT. Translating gives CASSVEAEGTDTQYF.

The V and J genes are TRBV7-9 and TRBJ2-1; no reliable D call. The CDR3 totals 12 residues. The germline V gene encodes CDR1 SEHNR and CDR2 FQNEAQ (reference sequence). V shed 5 bases and J shed 10 bases, with 12 bases lying between them. CDR3 sequence (DNA): TGTGCCAGCAGCCCCATCCCTAAGGAGCAGTTCTTC. Its translation: CASSPIPKEQFF.